The text below deals with one T cell receptor beta chain. The authors' processing: It was from reference gene primer amplification that nucleated cell counts were estimated. Clones were read by immunoSEQ multiplex PCR, and TCRdb kept only the in-frame ones, dropping some. The V and J calls and the clone size are those of that table, but D and trimming were determined from the DNA. The sample includes 410,000 or so clones, around 91% of them seen just once. The data stem from a study of blood T cell repertoires in COVID-19. Study information: PBMCs, B-cell-depleted T cells, or T cells were the source of the cDNA or gDNA that made up the material.

This TCR was sampled from a woman between 40 and 50 years old with COVID-19, enrolled during active disease. The sample taken for sequencing was peripheral blood.

CDR3 DNA: TGCGCCAGCAGTCATCGGGGGGGAAAATGGGGCAATCAGCCCCAGCATTTT. Translated: CASSHRGGKWGNQPQHF. This rearrangement joins TRBV23-1 to TRBJ1-5; D is possibly TRBD1 (5 bases). TRBV23-1 is an open reading frame whose function is uncertain. The CDR3 sequence is 17 residues long. Trimming left V 3 bases short and J 2 bases short, with 17 bases between.